The 15 T cell receptor beta chains below come from one sample, sequenced in a study of blood T cell repertoires in COVID-19. Assay: immunoSEQ multiplex PCR; the TCRdb copy retains only in-frame clones and omits some. The sample contains 120,000 to 150,000 clones, under 90% of which appear only once. Sequenced input: peripheral blood. Receptor source: a human donor in a cohort sampled during active COVID-19.

The chain has TRBV7-2 and TRBJ1-2, with unresolved D. This CDR3 contains 14 residues. The germline gives CDR1 SGHTA, CDR2 FQGNSA. The ends were cut back, 4 bases at V and 9 bases at J, with 18 bases in the middle. The CDR3 DNA is TGTGCCAGCAGCTCATATACAACAAGACAAAGCTACACCTTC. This gives the protein CASSSYTTRQSYTF.

This clone was detected only a few times. The junction differs from germline at one of its ends, possibly a read error. The V gene is TRBV4-1, the J gene TRBJ2-5; D is ambiguous. CDR1 MGHRA and CDR2 YSYEKL come from the germline V gene. CDR3 length equals 13 residues. This CDR3 is CASSRLPRETQYF. The CDR3 nucleotides are TGCGCCAGTAGCCGACTTCCCCGGGAGACCCAGTACTTC.

This clone was seen a handful of times. The chain couples TRBV9 to TRBJ1-6; a weak D match, TRBD1 (5 bases). V dropped 0 bases and J dropped 6 bases, with 10 bases sitting between them. The length of the CDR3 is 15 residues. CDR1 is SGDLS and CDR2 is YYNGEE in the germline V gene. DNA of the CDR3: TGTGCCAGCAGCGTAGAGGCAGGGTCTAATTCACCCCTCCACTTT. Translated: CASSVEAGSNSPLHF.

The J gene is TRBJ2-5, the V gene TRBV7-2, with D maybe TRBD1 (6 bases). V was shortened by 1 base and J by 1 base, with 10 bases between the two germline ends. This CDR3 comprises 15 residues. Germline loops: CDR1 SGHTA, CDR2 FQGNSA. The CDR3 DNA reads TGTGCCAGCAGCTTAGTCAGGGGCCCCCAAGAGACCCAGTACTTC. The encoded protein is CASSLVRGPQETQYF.

This clone was counted once. V and J are TRBV4-3 and TRBJ1-4; TRBD1 agrees at 8 bases. The CDR3 runs 18 residues. The germline CDR1 and CDR2 sequences are LGHNA and YSLEER. With V trimmed by 1 base and J by 6 bases, 13 bases remained unmatched. CDR3 sequence: CASSQGAGGAVGDEKLFF. The DNA of the CDR3 is TGCGCCAGCAGCCAAGGGGCAGGGGGCGCCGTTGGGGATGAAAAACTGTTTTTT.

The chain combines TRBV4-3 with TRBJ2-5; 7 positions match TRBD1. V was pared by 0 bases and J by 1 base, with 2 bases of the junction left unmatched. From germline, CDR1 is LGHNA and CDR2 YSLEER. This CDR3 has 15 amino acids. CDR3: CASSQEGQPQETQYF. Written as DNA, the CDR3 is TGCGCCAGCAGCCAAGAGGGACAGCCCCAAGAGACCCAGTACTTC.

The gene calls are TRBV29-1 and TRBJ2-7; D may be TRBD2 (6 bases). The V gene lost 7 bases and the J gene lost 1 base, with 11 bases spanning the gap. Looked up from germline, CDR1 is SQVTM and CDR2 is ANQGSEA. The CDR3 is made up of 12 amino acids. CDR3 sequence: CSARDFSYEQYF. CDR3 sequence (DNA): TGCAGCGCCAGGGACTTTTCCTACGAGCAGTACTTC.

The J gene is TRBJ2-2, the V gene TRBV7-2; D unclear. Germline lookup yields CDR1 SGHTA and CDR2 FQGNSA. Trimming took 1 base from V and 7 from J, leaving 7 bases between them. The CDR3 covers 13 residues. The CDR3: CASSLVLFGELFF. For the CDR3, the DNA is TGTGCCAGCAGCTTAGTATTATTCGGGGAGCTGTTTTTT.

The chain has TRBV10-3 and TRBJ2-7, with 7 bases lining up with TRBD1. V was clipped by 0 bases and J by 6 bases; unmatched bases: 11. The germline gives CDR1 ENHRY, CDR2 SYGVKD. This CDR3 is built from 16 residues. The CDR3 reads CAISESLTGLSGEQYF. CDR3 nucleotides: TGTGCCATCAGTGAGTCCCTGACAGGGTTAAGTGGCGAGCAGTACTTC.

This clone appeared once. The chain carries TRBV11-1 and TRBJ2-5; a possible D gene is TRBD1 (5 bases). With 2 bases removed from V and 4 bases from J, the gap between germline ends came to 8 bases. CDR1 is SGHAT and CDR2 is FQDESV in the germline V gene (reference sequence). The CDR3 is 13 amino acids. CDR3 sequence: CASSLSGSETQYF. The CDR3 DNA is TGTGCCAGCAGCTTATCAGGGTCAGAGACCCAGTACTTC.

This clone was seen more than once but under ten times. V usage is TRBV12-3 or TRBV12-4 and J usage is TRBJ1-6; D may be TRBD1 (6 bases). CDR3 length: 13 residues. The ends were cut back, 2 bases at V and 9 bases at J, with 8 bases in the middle. The DNA for the CDR3 is TGTGCCAGCAGTTTATTAGGGGGTTCACCCCTCCACTTT. Translated, it gives CASSLLGGSPLHF.

The V call is TRBV28, the J call TRBJ2-1; TRBD2 might be the D (6 bases). The germline gives CDR1 MDHEN, CDR2 SYDVKM. V lost 2 bases, J lost 2 bases, and 10 bases lay in between. The CDR3 runs to 15 residues. CDR3 sequence reads: CASSLGGITYNEQFF. The CDR3, as DNA: TGTGCCAGCAGTTTAGGGGGGATAACCTACAATGAGCAGTTCTTC. Based on the CDR3 plus reference TRBV28 and TRBJ2-1, the full variable domain is DVKVTQSSRYLVKRTGEKVFLECVQDMDHENMFWYRQDPGLGLRLIYFSYDVKMKEKGDIPEGYSVSREKKERFSLILESASTNQTSMYLCASSLGGITYNEQFFGPGTRLTVL.

The chain recombines TRBV7-2 with TRBJ1-6, with no clear D. The CDR3 runs 16 residues. Trimming stripped 5 bases from V and 10 bases from J, with 21 bases between. Per the germline V gene, CDR1 is SGHTA and CDR2 is FQGNSA. Written as DNA, the CDR3 is TGTGCCAGCAGCCTCCTTAAGGGAGGGTCCTACTCACCCCTCCACTTT. Amino acid sequence: CASSLLKGGSYSPLHF.

This chain joins TRBV6-6 and TRBJ1-1, with 11 bases aligning to TRBD1. Germline loops: CDR1 MNHNY, CDR2 SVGAGI (reference sequence). CDR3 length equals 16 residues. Trimming cost V 4 bases and J 1 base; bases outside gene matches: 5. The CDR3 region has the DNA TGTGCCAGCAGTTGGACAGGGGGCGCGAGGAACACTGAAGCTTTCTTT. Translating gives CASSWTGGARNTEAFF.

This chain connects TRBV5-1 to TRBJ2-1; TRBD2 agrees at 7 bases. The CDR3 consists of 14 residues. V was clipped by 2 bases and J by 6 bases; unmatched bases: 5. Germline V gene sequence: CDR1 SGHRS, CDR2 YFSETQ. In nucleotides, the CDR3 is TGCGCCAGCAGCTTTCCGGGAGGCGGCAATGAGCAGTTCTTC. Its translation: CASSFPGGGNEQFF.